This TCR beta chain derives from a study of pediatric ulcerative colitis. CDR3 length equals 17 residues. V was trimmed by 1 base and J by 0 bases, leaving 13 bases between them. A note on this clone: The antigen remains undetermined.

TCRdb's table, derived via immunoSEQ multiplex PCR, lists solely in-frame clones and lacks some. The sample lists tens of thousands of clones, about nine tenths occurring once. Study outcomes and limitations: Ulcerative colitis patients shared more blood-rectal clones than controls.

Sequencing was performed on blood. The clonotype originates from a boy aged 5-17 years who was a control in a study of pediatric ulcerative colitis. The rearrangement uses TRBV23-1 and TRBJ2-1; D is unclear. TRBV23-1 falls under the ORF class, with uncertain function. The CDR3 DNA reads TGCGCCAGCAGTCAATTACACGACTGTTTCTCCTACAATGAGCAGTTCTTC. Translation: CASSQLHDCFSYNEQFF.